Each of the 32 T cell receptor beta chains below was sequenced from the same sample in a study of blood T cell repertoires in COVID-19. The data were produced by immunoSEQ multiplex PCR, yet TCRdb's version contains in-frame clones alone and is incomplete. The profile shows roughly 260,000 clones, roughly four fifths of them singletons. Sequencing was carried out using peripheral blood. The source is a woman in her seventies with acute or convalescent COVID-19.

The chain carries TRBV10-2 and TRBJ2-7; 8 nucleotides agree with TRBD1. V lost 6 bases and J lost 7; bases outside the gene matches: 5. This CDR3 contains 12 residues. Germline CDR1 WSHSY, CDR2 SAAADI. The CDR3 sequence: CASRLDRGEQYF. As DNA, the CDR3 is TGCGCCAGCAGATTAGACAGGGGAGAGCAGTACTTC.

The chain recombines TRBV27 with TRBJ2-5; D perhaps matches TRBD1 (5 bases). Trimming took off 5 bases at V and 5 bases at J, with 21 bases between the two ends. Per the germline V gene, CDR1 is MNHEY and CDR2 is SMNVEV (reference sequence). The length of the CDR3 is 16 residues. Here the CDR3 DNA reads TGTGCCAGCAGTCCAGGATGGGGCCGGCAAATGGAGACCCAGTACTTC. This translates into CASSPGWGRQMETQYF.

This chain uses TRBV28 with TRBJ1-2; TRBD1 matches at 7 bases. V shed 1 base, J shed 3 bases, and the junction held 5 bases outside the gene matches. The CDR3 sequence is 15 residues long. Germline-derived CDR1 and CDR2 are MDHEN and SYDVKM. This chain's CDR3 is CASSLLTGPYYGYTF. In DNA, the CDR3 is TGTGCCAGCAGTTTATTGACAGGGCCCTACTATGGCTACACCTTC.

This chain connects TRBV5-1 to TRBJ2-7; D perhaps matches TRBD2 (6 bases). Germline assignment: CDR1 SGHRS and CDR2 YFSETQ. V gave up 2 bases and J gave up 6 bases, with 15 bases separating them. This CDR3 is built from 14 residues. Here the CDR3 DNA reads TGCGCCAGCAGCTTCCTAGGCGGGGCCTGCGAGCAGTACTTC. Protein: CASSFLGGACEQYF.

The rearrangement links TRBV2 to TRBJ1-4, with TRBD1 matching over 7 bases. The CDR3 covers 15 residues. Germline loops: CDR1 SNHLY, CDR2 FYNNEI. The junction had 8 bases not matched to a gene; V was cut back by 6 bases and J by 4 bases. Here the CDR3 reads CASSAMGQINEKLFF. CDR3 bases: TGTGCCAGCAGCGCCATGGGACAGATTAATGAAAAACTGTTTTTT.

CDR3 nucleotides: TGTGCCACCCAGCGACAGGGCTGGGAAAAACTGTTTTTT. This gives the protein CATQRQGWEKLFF. V and J are TRBV28 and TRBJ1-4; 7 nucleotides match TRBD1. The CDR3 consists of 13 residues. Looked up from germline, CDR1 is MDHEN and CDR2 is SYDVKM. V trimming: 10 bases; J trimming: 8 bases; junction bases outside the gene matches: 10.

The chain is built from TRBV18 and TRBJ1-1, with a possible D match to TRBD1 (5 bases). Per germline, CDR1 KGHSH and CDR2 LQKENI. The length of the CDR3 is 14 residues. Trimming pared 5 bases from V and 2 bases from J, leaving 12 bases between. The CDR3 sequence: CASSVATENTEAFF. The CDR3 DNA sequence: TGTGCCAGCTCAGTCGCGACAGAAAACACTGAAGCTTTCTTT.

The chain employs TRBV5-6 and TRBJ2-3, with D maybe TRBD2 (6 bases). Germline V lookup: CDR1 SGHDT, CDR2 YYEEEE. The CDR3 extends over 16 amino acids. The V and J ends lost 1 base and 0 bases respectively, with 12 bases between them. The CDR3 sequence: CASSLWRDGSTDTQYF. In nucleotides, the CDR3 is TGTGCCAGCAGCTTGTGGCGGGACGGCAGCACAGATACGCAGTATTTT.

This sequence joins TRBV3-1 (or the pseudogene TRBV3-2) and TRBJ2-1; the match to TRBD2 covers 11 bases. Trimming took 0 bases from V and 3 from J; bases not matched to a gene: 7. This CDR3 is built from 18 residues. Germline CDR1 and CDR2: LGHDT and YNNKEL (reference sequence). Written as DNA, the CDR3 is TGTGCCAGCAGCCAAGATTCCCCCGGGACTAGCGGCTACAATGAGCAGTTCTTC. It is translated as CASSQDSPGTSGYNEQFF.

The chain employs TRBV11-2 and TRBJ1-1, with D maybe TRBD1 (5 bases). The CDR3 runs to 14 residues. V lost 3 bases to trimming and J lost 5 bases, with 13 bases between them. The germline gives CDR1 SGHAT, CDR2 FQNNGV. For the CDR3, the DNA is TGTGCCAGCAGCTTTACAAAGGGGTGGACTGAAGCTTTCTTT. The encoded protein is CASSFTKGWTEAFF.

The rearrangement links TRBV19 to TRBJ1-1, with D unresolved. This CDR3 has 13 residues. The V end was cut by 7 bases, the J end by 0 bases, with 9 bases between. Per germline, CDR1 LNHDA and CDR2 SQIVND (reference sequence). The CDR3 here is CASTTELNTEAFF. The CDR3 DNA follows: TGTGCCAGTACCACAGAACTGAACACTGAAGCTTTCTTT.

This clone is a singleton in its sample. The V and J genes are TRBV28 and TRBJ1-4; 7 positions match TRBD1. The V gene end was trimmed by 4 bases and the J gene end by 0 bases; junction bases not matched to a gene: 8. CDR1 is MDHEN and CDR2 is SYDVKM in the germline V gene. CDR3 size: 17 residues. The CDR3 reads CASSSTIGQATNEKLFF. CDR3 DNA sequence: TGTGCCAGCAGTTCCACTATTGGACAGGCAACTAATGAAAAACTGTTTTTT. Filled out from reference TRBV28 and TRBJ1-4, the complete variable domain reads DVKVTQSSRYLVKRTGEKVFLECVQDMDHENMFWYRQDPGLGLRLIYFSYDVKMKEKGDIPEGYSVSREKKERFSLILESASTNQTSMYLCASSSTIGQATNEKLFFGSGTQLSVL.

The chain carries TRBV6-5 and TRBJ2-2, with D uncertain. Germline CDR1 and CDR2: MNHEY and SVGAGI. Trimming removed 5 bases from V and 3 bases from J, with 10 bases in between. This CDR3 spans 14 amino acids. The chain's CDR3 is CASSQDRYTGELFF. The CDR3 DNA follows: TGTGCCAGCAGTCAGGATAGGTACACCGGGGAGCTGTTTTTT.

The rearrangement links TRBV4-1 to TRBJ1-1; 9 bases agree with TRBD1. V dropped 0 bases and J dropped 10; count of bases not matched to a gene: 15. The germline gives CDR1 MGHRA, CDR2 YSYEKL. The CDR3 extends over 17 amino acids. The CDR3 DNA is TGCGCCAGCAGCCAAGATCGGGGGACAGGGATACTTAAACGAGCTTTCTTT. This codes for CASSQDRGTGILKRAFF.

This clone was observed a handful of times. The genes are TRBV29-1 and TRBJ1-4, with TRBD1 as a possible D gene (6 bases). Germline assignment: CDR1 SQVTM and CDR2 ANQGSEA. The V and J ends lost 4 bases and 3 bases respectively, with 6 bases between them. The CDR3 loop spans 12 amino acids. The DNA of the CDR3 is TGCAGCGTTGGGACAGCTAATGAAAAACTGTTTTTT. Translated, it gives CSVGTANEKLFF. Full variable domain (remainder filled in from reference TRBV29-1 and TRBJ1-4): SAVISQKPSRDICQRGTSLTIQCQVDSQVTMMFWYRQQPGQSLTLIATANQGSEATYESGFVIDKFPISRPNLTFSTLTVSNMSPEDSSIYLCSVGTANEKLFFGSGTQLSVL.

This clone was recorded only once. V usage is TRBV3-1 (or the pseudogene TRBV3-2) and J usage is TRBJ1-2, with a weak D call TRBD1 (6 bases). V was clipped by 1 base and J by 5 bases, with 20 bases between them. The CDR3 runs 17 residues. The germline V gene encodes CDR1 LGHDT and CDR2 YNNKEL (reference sequence). The CDR3 region has the DNA TGTGCCAGCAGCCAAGGACTACAAAGGGGGGGTGGGTATGGCTACACCTTC. Protein sequence: CASSQGLQRGGGYGYTF.

The rearrangement joins TRBV10-3 to TRBJ1-1, with D tentatively TRBD1 (6 bases). V lost 2 bases and J lost 0, with 16 bases in between. The CDR3 runs to 17 residues. Per germline, CDR1 ENHRY and CDR2 SYGVKD. The CDR3 DNA reads TGTGCCATCAGTGAGCCTGGGGGTCAGGGGATGAACACTGAAGCTTTCTTT. It translates to CAISEPGGQGMNTEAFF.

This clone appeared a few times. This chain uses TRBV12-3 or TRBV12-4 with TRBJ1-6, with D uncertain. The V and J ends lost 11 bases and 3 bases respectively, with 8 bases between them. This CDR3 comprises 12 residues. CDR3 sequence: CAAGFYNSPLHF. CDR3 nucleotide sequence: TGTGCCGCGGGATTCTATAATTCACCCCTCCACTTT.

This clone was found a few times. The V call is TRBV7-9, the J call TRBJ1-5; no reliable D call. The CDR3 contains 17 residues. Germline CDR1 SEHNR, CDR2 FQNEAQ (reference sequence). V was clipped by 1 base and J by 6 bases, with 19 bases between them. In nucleotides, the CDR3 is TGTGCCAGCAGCTTAGAGAGTGGAGGGCGAGGGAGTCAGCCCCAGCATTTT. It yields the protein CASSLESGGRGSQPQHF. The full variable domain, its missing parts supplied by reference TRBV7-9 and TRBJ1-5, is DTGVSQNPRHKITKRGQNVTFRCDPISEHNRLYWYRQTLGQGPEFLTYFQNEAQLEKSRLLSDRFSAERPKGSFSTLEIQRTEQGDSAMYLCASSLESGGRGSQPQHFGDGTRLSIL.

V gene TRBV19 combines with J gene TRBJ1-2; a weak D match, TRBD1 (5 bases). Germline CDR1 is LNHDA and CDR2 is SQIVND (reference sequence). With 3 bases removed from V and 0 bases from J, the gap between germline ends came to 8 bases. The CDR3 extends over 14 amino acids. In DNA form, the CDR3 reads TGTGCCAGTAGTATCGCGGGGGCTAACTATGGCTACACCTTC. Its protein product is CASSIAGANYGYTF.

The chain employs TRBV5-1 and TRBJ1-1, with D tentatively TRBD1 (6 bases). The V gene lost 4 bases and the J gene lost 6 bases, with 16 bases spanning the gap. The germline gives CDR1 SGHRS, CDR2 YFSETQ. The CDR3 is 14 residues long. In DNA form, the CDR3 reads TGCGCCAGCAGCCCGGCGGGGGGGCGGTCTGAAGCTTTCTTT. Its protein product is CASSPAGGRSEAFF.

J is TRBJ1-2 and V is TRBV5-1; 9 bases map to TRBD1. The length of the CDR3 is 14 residues. V trimming: 3 bases; J trimming: 6 bases; junction bases outside the gene matches: 6. Per germline, CDR1 SGHRS and CDR2 YFSETQ. The CDR3 DNA reads TGCGCCAGCAGCTCTGGACAGGGGCCCGATGGCTACACCTTC. It is translated as CASSSGQGPDGYTF. Filled out from reference TRBV5-1 and TRBJ1-2, the complete variable domain reads KAGVTQTPRYLIKTRGQQVTLSCSPISGHRSVSWYQQTPGQGLQFLFEYFSETQRNKGNFPGRFSGRQFSNSRSEMNVSTLELGDSALYLCASSSGQGPDGYTFGSGTRLTVV.

This clone was seen a single time. The chain employs TRBV5-1 and TRBJ2-3, with D possibly matching TRBD1 (5 bases). This CDR3 contains 15 residues. CDR1 SGHRS and CDR2 YFSETQ come from the germline V gene. V lost 0 bases and J 4 bases, leaving 12 bases between the germline ends. The CDR3 here is CASSLGQGQADTQYF. The CDR3 region has the DNA TGCGCCAGCAGCTTGGGGCAGGGTCAGGCAGATACGCAGTATTTT. Complete variable domain (other parts from reference TRBV5-1 and TRBJ2-3): KAGVTQTPRYLIKTRGQQVTLSCSPISGHRSVSWYQQTPGQGLQFLFEYFSETQRNKGNFPGRFSGRQFSNSRSEMNVSTLELGDSALYLCASSLGQGQADTQYFGPGTRLTVL.

This chain uses TRBV7-9 with TRBJ2-2; D gene uncertain. The germline gives CDR1 SEHNR, CDR2 FQNEAQ (reference sequence). The V and J ends lost 1 base and 3 bases respectively, with 3 bases between them. This CDR3 region has 13 residues. The CDR3 loop is CASSLVDTGELFF. The CDR3 DNA is TGTGCCAGCAGCTTAGTCGACACCGGGGAGCTGTTTTTT.

The DNA of the CDR3 is TGCGCCAGCAGCTTGGCGGGACAGCGTGAAAAACTGTTTTTT. Translation: CASSLAGQREKLFF. The J gene is TRBJ1-4, the V gene TRBV5-1, with 7 bases aligning to TRBD1. CDR3 length: 14 residues. Germline lookup yields CDR1 SGHRS and CDR2 YFSETQ. The V and J ends lost 0 bases and 7 bases, in that order; junction bases with no gene match: 3.

V usage is TRBV29-1 and J usage is TRBJ1-5; 11 positions agree with TRBD1. The V and J ends lost 4 bases and 6 bases, in that order; junction bases with no gene match: 2. The CDR3 covers 13 residues. Germline V gene lookup returns CDR1 SQVTM and CDR2 ANQGSEA. CDR3 residues: CSVGGTGGQPQHF. CDR3 nucleotide sequence: TGCAGCGTTGGGGGGACAGGGGGTCAGCCCCAGCATTTT. Full variable domain (outside the CDR3, taken from reference TRBV29-1 and TRBJ1-5): SAVISQKPSRDICQRGTSLTIQCQVDSQVTMMFWYRQQPGQSLTLIATANQGSEATYESGFVIDKFPISRPNLTFSTLTVSNMSPEDSSIYLCSVGGTGGQPQHFGDGTRLSIL.

This rearrangement joins TRBV6-5 to TRBJ2-7; 9 bases match TRBD1. Looked up from germline, CDR1 is MNHEY and CDR2 is SVGAGI. The CDR3 consists of 15 residues. V shed 2 bases, J shed 3 bases, and the junction held 5 bases outside the gene matches. The CDR3 DNA sequence: TGTGCCAGCAGTTACCCCGGACAGGGGCTCTACGAGCAGTACTTC. This gives the protein CASSYPGQGLYEQYF.

The rearrangement links TRBV9 to TRBJ1-1, with TRBD1 matching 8 bases. The CDR3 is 16 amino acids. Germline lookup yields CDR1 SGDLS and CDR2 YYNGEE. The trim removed 0 bases at V and 1 base at J, leaving 5 bases unmatched. The CDR3 DNA sequence: TGTGCCAGCAGCGTAGATCCCGGACAGGGGAACACTGAAGCTTTCTTT. Its translation is CASSVDPGQGNTEAFF.

The genes are TRBV30 and TRBJ1-1, with D possibly being TRBD1 (6 bases). CDR1 and CDR2 from the germline V gene are GTSNPN and SVGIG (reference sequence). V lost 5 bases, J lost 5 bases, and 9 bases lay in between. The CDR3 loop spans 11 amino acids. The CDR3 protein is CAWERGTEAFF. The CDR3 DNA reads as TGTGCCTGGGAGAGGGGGACTGAAGCTTTCTTT.

This clone was counted a single time. The DNA of the CDR3 is TGTGCCAGCAGTTGGGGACAGGGGGCCGGCACAGATACGCAGTATTTT. Translated: CASSWGQGAGTDTQYF. This chain joins TRBV6-5 and TRBJ2-3; 12 positions match TRBD1. The CDR3 is made up of 16 amino acids. The germline V gene has CDR1 MNHEY and CDR2 SVGAGI. Trimming removed 4 bases from V and 1 base from J; junction bases left unmatched: 3.

The chain is built from TRBV12-3 or TRBV12-4 and TRBJ2-7, with D perhaps TRBD1 (6 bases). The length of the CDR3 is 12 residues. Trimming stripped 6 bases from V and 4 bases from J, with 10 bases between. CDR3 loop: CASSKQGYEQYF. The CDR3 nucleotides read TGTGCCAGCAGCAAACAGGGTTACGAGCAGTACTTC.

The V call is TRBV7-9, the J call TRBJ1-4; D unclear. Trimming removed 1 base at V and 2 bases at J, with 8 bases between. Germline CDR1 is SEHNR and CDR2 is FQNEAQ (reference sequence). CDR3 length: 15 amino acids. This CDR3 reads CASSLDSTTNEKLFF. CDR3 nucleotide sequence: TGTGCCAGCAGCTTAGACAGCACTACTAATGAAAAACTGTTTTTT.